These 12 T cell receptor beta chains share one sample of origin, sequenced in a study of T cells in localized non-small cell lung cancer. Using immunoSEQ multiplex PCR, the repertoire was profiled, and TCRdb retains in-frame clones only, with some absent. The sample records 9,500 to 14,000 clones, 29% being singletons. This specimen was lung tumor tissue, taken before any cancer treatment. These receptors came from a man aged 40 to 70 with stage I lung adenocarcinoma.

The rearrangement uses TRBV29-1 and TRBJ2-1; the match to TRBD1 covers 11 bases. J gave up 6 bases and V 6 bases, and 4 bases lay outside the gene matches. The CDR3 has 13 amino acids. Germline CDR1 reads SQVTM; CDR2 reads ANQGSEA. CDR3 coding DNA: TGCAGCGTGGGGACAGGGGGAATCAATGAGCAGTTCTTC. It yields the protein CSVGTGGINEQFF.

The V and J genes are TRBV9 and TRBJ2-1; D gene uncertain. The V end was cut by 4 bases, the J end by 12 bases, with 20 bases between. The CDR3 runs to 14 residues. The germline gives CDR1 SGDLS, CDR2 YYNGEE. CDR3 DNA: TGTGCCAGCAGCACCGTACTCAGTCAAACGACGCAGTTCTTC. It specifies CASSTVLSQTTQFF.

This clone appeared many times. The V and J genes are TRBV6-8 and TRBJ1-2; the match to TRBD1 covers 9 bases. The CDR3 spans 17 residues. J lost 4 bases, V lost 2 bases, and 11 bases had no gene match. Per the germline V gene, CDR1 is MNHGY and CDR2 is SAAAGT. The CDR3 sequence: CASSYTGTGRNPYGYTF. The CDR3, as DNA: TGTGCCAGCAGTTACACCGGGACAGGGCGGAACCCCTATGGCTACACCTTC.

This chain connects TRBV30 to TRBJ1-1; D ambiguous. The CDR3 covers 14 residues. Germline loops: CDR1 GTSNPN, CDR2 SVGIG (reference sequence). V gave up 3 bases and J gave up 0 bases, with 11 bases separating them. This CDR3 is CAWSPDGMNTEAFF. CDR3 in DNA: TGTGCCTGGAGCCCTGACGGAATGAACACTGAAGCTTTCTTT.

This clone was observed a few times. The chain recombines TRBV11-3 with TRBJ2-3, with a weak D call TRBD2 (5 bases). Germline V gene sequence: CDR1 SGHNT, CDR2 YENEEA. The CDR3 totals 14 residues. The germline V and J ends were trimmed by 0 bases and 6 bases, with 10 bases remaining between them. CDR3 coding DNA: TGTGCCAGCAGCTTAGACGTTCCGGGGGATACGCAGTATTTT. This translates into CASSLDVPGDTQYF.

The rearrangement links TRBV14 to TRBJ1-2; D is unresolved. V shed 4 bases and J shed 5 bases, with 17 bases lying between them. The CDR3 covers 15 residues. In germline, CDR1 is SGHDN, CDR2 FVKESK. As DNA, the CDR3 is TGTGCCAGCAGCCCCCAACTTCTGGCTGGTTATGGCTACACCTTC. It is translated as CASSPQLLAGYGYTF.

In this sample, this clone turned up a few times. The rearrangement joins TRBV6-8 to TRBJ1-2, with 8 bases identical to TRBD1. J was trimmed by 4 bases and V by 6 bases; bases with no gene match: 4. This CDR3 region has 13 residues. CDR1 and CDR2 (germline): MNHGY, SAAAGT. The CDR3 nucleotides are TGTGCCAGCAGCAGGACAGGGACCTATGGCTACACCTTC. Its protein product is CASSRTGTYGYTF.

The V and J genes are TRBV19 and TRBJ2-5; 10 nucleotides line up with TRBD1. The germline CDR1 and CDR2 sequences are LNHDA and SQIVND (reference sequence). This CDR3 has 14 amino acids. V lost 9 bases and J lost 2; bases outside the gene matches: 6. The CDR3 region is CASRDRGPQETQYF. CDR3 nucleotides: TGTGCCAGCCGGGACAGGGGACCACAAGAGACCCAGTACTTC.

The V and J genes are TRBV30 and TRBJ2-7, with 8 bases aligning to TRBD1. The V gene end was trimmed by 7 bases and the J gene end by 2 bases; junction bases not matched to a gene: 4. The CDR3 runs to 12 residues. Germline values: CDR1 GTSNPN, CDR2 SVGIG (reference sequence). Here the CDR3 reads CASRGQAYEQYF. The CDR3 nucleotides read TGTGCCTCCAGGGGACAGGCCTACGAGCAGTACTTC.

This clone was seen only a few times. This sequence joins TRBV30 and TRBJ1-1; D is ambiguous. V was clipped by 3 bases and J by 4 bases, with 9 bases between them. Germline-derived CDR1 and CDR2 are GTSNPN and SVGIG (reference sequence). The CDR3 runs 12 residues. The CDR3 here is CAWRKGATEAFF. CDR3 nucleotide sequence: TGTGCCTGGAGAAAGGGAGCCACTGAAGCTTTCTTT.

This clone was picked up a small number of times. The chain recombines TRBV6-8 with TRBJ1-6, with D possibly matching TRBD1 (6 bases). Deletions cut 7 bases from V and 1 base from J, with 23 bases between. Germline V CDR1 and CDR2: MNHGY, SAAAGT. This CDR3 is built from 19 residues. For the CDR3, the DNA is TGTGCCAGCAATGGGGAAACAGGGTTTATTGAATCCTATAATTCACCCCTCCACTTT. Protein product: CASNGETGFIESYNSPLHF.

The chain joins TRBV10-2 to TRBJ2-2; TRBD2 is a possible D gene (7 bases). V lost 4 bases and J lost 7, with 16 bases in between. Per germline, CDR1 WSHSY and CDR2 SAAADI. The CDR3 length is 15 residues. The CDR3 DNA reads as TGCGCCAGCAGTGGCCCCGGGGGGCGAGGCGGGGAGCTGTTTTTT. It is translated as CASSGPGGRGGELFF.